What follows are 27 T cell receptor beta chains derived from one specimen sequenced in a study of blood T cell repertoires in COVID-19. Sequencing used immunoSEQ multiplex PCR; TCRdb keeps in-frame clones, though not all of them. This sample has a few hundred thousand clones, with about 85% found just once. The sequencing sample was made of PBMCs or T cells enriched from blood (not recorded which). These receptors were obtained from a man aged 40-50 years who had recovered from COVID-19.

The J gene is TRBJ2-7, the V gene TRBV5-1, with D possibly TRBD1 on 5 matching bases. V lost 4 bases and J 2 bases, leaving 19 bases between the germline ends. CDR1 SGHRS and CDR2 YFSETQ come from the germline V gene. The CDR3 is 16 amino acids. Here the CDR3 reads CASSLEEGVAPYEQYF. For the CDR3, the DNA is TGCGCCAGCAGCCTAGAGGAAGGGGTTGCACCCTACGAGCAGTACTTC.

The chain recombines TRBV30 with TRBJ1-1; no definite D call. CDR3 length: 11 residues. The germline V and J ends were trimmed by 2 bases and 4 bases, with 5 bases remaining between them. Germline V lookup: CDR1 GTSNPN, CDR2 SVGIG (reference sequence). CDR3 coding DNA: TGTGCCTGGAGTCGTCCCACTGAAGCTTTCTTT. Translating gives CAWSRPTEAFF.

The V and J genes are TRBV7-6 and TRBJ2-7; TRBD2 matches 8 bases. This CDR3 contains 17 residues. J gave up 6 bases and V 1 base, and 14 bases lay outside the gene matches. Germline V gene sequence: CDR1 SGHVS, CDR2 FNYEAQ. Here the CDR3 reads CASSLGPGSLAGSEQYF. The CDR3 coding sequence is TGTGCCAGCAGCTTAGGCCCCGGGAGCCTAGCGGGTTCCGAGCAGTACTTC. Full variable domain (missing parts from reference TRBV7-6 and TRBJ2-7): GAGVSQSPRYKVTKRGQDVALRCDPISGHVSLYWYRQALGQGPEFLTYFNYEAQQDKSGLPNDRFSAERPEGSISTLTIQRTEQRDSAMYRCASSLGPGSLAGSEQYFGPGTRLTVT.

This chain links TRBV3-1 (or the pseudogene TRBV3-2) with TRBJ2-2; 8 bases match TRBD1. CDR1 is LGHDT and CDR2 is YNNKEL in the germline V gene (reference sequence). V was clipped by 4 bases and J by 0 bases; unmatched bases: 1. This CDR3 has 15 amino acids. CDR3 sequence reads: CASSLGQANTGELFF. The CDR3, as DNA: TGTGCCAGCAGCCTGGGACAGGCGAACACCGGGGAGCTGTTTTTT.

V usage is TRBV28 and J usage is TRBJ2-7; weak D call: TRBD2 (5 bases). Germline CDR1 reads MDHEN; CDR2 reads SYDVKM. Between the trimmed V and J ends, which lost 4 bases and 5 bases, there was a span of 27 bases. The CDR3 totals 18 residues. The CDR3 region is CASSSNFLIARSTDEQYF. DNA of the CDR3: TGTGCCAGCAGTTCCAACTTTTTGATAGCGCGATCTACCGACGAGCAGTACTTC.

CDR3 residues: CASRSGESNYGYTF. CDR3 bases: TGTGCCAGCAGGAGTGGGGAGTCTAACTATGGCTACACCTTC. This chain connects TRBV28 to TRBJ1-2; no clear D. The CDR3 is 14 amino acids. With 6 bases removed from V and 0 bases from J, the gap between germline ends came to 11 bases. From germline, CDR1 is MDHEN and CDR2 SYDVKM.

The V call is TRBV11-2, the J call TRBJ1-1; D remains ambiguous. In germline, CDR1 is SGHAT, CDR2 FQNNGV. This CDR3 is built from 12 residues. Trimming took off 5 bases at V and 3 bases at J, with 7 bases between the two ends. The CDR3 protein is CASSQRYTEAFF. The CDR3 DNA follows: TGTGCCAGCAGCCAGAGGTACACTGAAGCTTTCTTT.

The chain uses TRBV3-1 (or the pseudogene TRBV3-2) and TRBJ2-5; the match to TRBD2 covers 10 bases. Germline assignment: CDR1 LGHDT and CDR2 YNNKEL (reference sequence). CDR3 length: 19 amino acids. Losses at the gene ends were 6 bases for V and 5 bases for J; bases not matched to a gene: 21. CDR3: CASRDGRLAGITFGETQYF. The CDR3 coding sequence is TGTGCCAGCAGAGACGGACGACTAGCGGGCATAACATTCGGGGAGACCCAGTACTTC.

The V and J genes are TRBV12-3 or TRBV12-4 and TRBJ1-2; D gene uncertain. The CDR3 has 13 amino acids. Trimming stripped 3 bases from V and 0 bases from J, with 5 bases between. The CDR3 nucleotides are TGTGCCAGCAGTTTGCGGACTAACTATGGCTACACCTTC. It translates to CASSLRTNYGYTF.

This rearrangement joins TRBV5-1 to TRBJ2-1, with TRBD2 identical over 7 bases. This CDR3 contains 13 residues. Germline V lookup: CDR1 SGHRS, CDR2 YFSETQ. Trimming at V came to 4 bases and at J to 6 bases, leaving 4 bases not matched to a gene. The CDR3 coding sequence is TGCGCCAGCAGCATACTAGCGACCAATGAGCAGTTCTTC. Translated, it gives CASSILATNEQFF.

The gene calls are TRBV7-2 and TRBJ2-7; D is perhaps TRBD1 (5 bases). In germline, CDR1 is SGHTA, CDR2 FQGNSA. The CDR3 spans 14 residues. V lost 4 bases, J lost 2 bases, and 12 bases lay in between. CDR3 bases: TGTGCCAGCAGCTCCCGCCAGGGAACCTACGAGCAGTACTTC. The encoded protein is CASSSRQGTYEQYF.

The chain couples TRBV11-2 to TRBJ2-1; 11 positions match TRBD2. CDR1 and CDR2 (germline): SGHAT, FQNNGV. V was clipped by 2 bases and J by 6 bases; unmatched bases: 6. The CDR3 totals 16 residues. The DNA of the CDR3 is TGTGCCAGCAGCTTATCCATAGCGGGAGGGGGCAATGAGCAGTTCTTC. The encoded protein is CASSLSIAGGGNEQFF.

The chain uses TRBV29-1 and TRBJ2-7; 8 bases are a match to TRBD1. V shed 7 bases, J shed 5 bases, and the junction held 10 bases outside the gene matches. The CDR3 contains 13 residues. From germline, CDR1 is SQVTM and CDR2 ANQGSEA. DNA of the CDR3: TGCAGCGCTGCGACAGGGGCCGGGAACGAGCAGTACTTC. This sequence encodes CSAATGAGNEQYF.

The chain has TRBV9 and TRBJ1-2, with 9 bases lining up with TRBD1. CDR3 length equals 15 residues. Germline lookup yields CDR1 SGDLS and CDR2 YYNGEE. V shed 0 bases, J shed 7 bases, and the junction held 7 bases outside the gene matches. The CDR3 loop reads CASSVELDRGAGYTF. CDR3 bases: TGTGCCAGCAGCGTAGAACTGGACAGGGGAGCTGGCTACACCTTC.

V gene TRBV18 combines with J gene TRBJ2-7, with D hard to call. The V end lost 0 bases, the J end lost 6 bases, and 18 bases lay between the germline ends. Germline V gene data show CDR1 as KGHSH and CDR2 as LQKENI. The CDR3 has 16 amino acids. CDR3 residues: CASSPPSPFAGGEQYF. The CDR3 region has the DNA TGTGCCAGCTCACCACCGAGCCCCTTTGCCGGCGGCGAGCAGTACTTC.

Written as DNA, the CDR3 is TGCGCCAGCAGTCAATCCGTGGCACGCTCCTATAATTCACCCCTCCACTTT. The encoded protein is CASSQSVARSYNSPLHF. The J gene is TRBJ1-6, the V gene TRBV23-1; D gene ambiguous. TRBV23-1 is labeled an ORF, and its function is uncertain. The CDR3 consists of 17 residues. Between the trimmed V and J ends, which lost 0 bases and 0 bases, there was a span of 9 bases.

The V gene is TRBV4-1, the J gene TRBJ2-7, with D possibly matching TRBD2 (6 bases). V lost 1 base and J 3 bases, leaving 16 bases between the germline ends. The CDR3 is 16 residues long. Germline V gene lookup returns CDR1 MGHRA and CDR2 YSYEKL. CDR3 sequence (DNA): TGCGCCAGCAGCCAAGTCTCGTCTGGGGGGAGCTACGAGCAGTACTTC. Its translation is CASSQVSSGGSYEQYF.

The V gene is TRBV2, the J gene TRBJ2-5; D unresolved. Trimming stripped 5 bases from V and 5 bases from J, with 18 bases between. This CDR3 spans 15 amino acids. The germline gives CDR1 SNHLY, CDR2 FYNNEI. As DNA, the CDR3 is TGTGCCAGCAGTCCCTTAGACGCTCGGGTGGAGACCCAGTACTTC. Its translation is CASSPLDARVETQYF. The whole variable domain, remainder taken from reference TRBV2 and TRBJ2-5, is EPEVTQTPSHQVTQMGQEVILRCVPISNHLYFYWYRQILGQKVEFLVSFYNNEISEKSEIFDDQFSVERPDGSNFTLKIRSTKLEDSAMYFCASSPLDARVETQYFGPGTRLLVL.

The genes are TRBV24-1 and TRBJ1-4, with a tentative D call TRBD1 (6 bases). Trimming left V 7 bases short and J 3 bases short, with 14 bases between. The CDR3 loop spans 15 amino acids. CDR1 and CDR2 from the germline V gene are KGHDR and SFDVKD. This CDR3 is CATSAGVDSNEKLFF. DNA for the CDR3: TGTGCCACCAGCGCAGGGGTAGATTCTAATGAAAAACTGTTTTTT.

This chain connects TRBV19 to TRBJ1-1, with 7 bases lining up with TRBD1. Germline assignment: CDR1 LNHDA and CDR2 SQIVND (reference sequence). This CDR3 has 15 residues. V was clipped by 4 bases and J by 1 base; unmatched bases: 6. The CDR3 spells CASSNPRQGNTEAFF. CDR3 DNA: TGTGCCAGTAGTAATCCAAGACAGGGGAACACTGAAGCTTTCTTT. The full variable domain, in which reference TRBV19 and TRBJ1-1 provide the parts outside the CDR3, is DGGITQSPKYLFRKEGQNVTLSCEQNLNHDAMYWYRQDPGQGLRLIYYSQIVNDFQKGDIAEGYSVSREKKESFPLTVTSAQKNPTAFYLCASSNPRQGNTEAFFGQGTRLTVV.

In its sample, this clone was seen once. CDR3 loop: CATSDFKAGGWTGELFF. CDR3 coding DNA: TGTGCCACCAGTGATTTTAAAGCGGGAGGGTGGACCGGGGAGCTGTTTTTT. The J gene is TRBJ2-2, the V gene TRBV24-1, with TRBD2 matching over 10 bases. Trimming took 1 base from V and 5 from J; bases not matched to a gene: 6. This CDR3 is 17 amino acids long. Germline V gene data show CDR1 as KGHDR and CDR2 as SFDVKD.

The J gene is TRBJ1-4, the V gene TRBV27; maybe TRBD1 (6 bases). Trimming took 5 bases from V and 11 from J, leaving 9 bases between them. The CDR3 is 11 residues long. CDR1 and CDR2 (germline): MNHEY, SMNVEV (reference sequence). CDR3 in amino acids: CASSGGGKLFF. The CDR3 nucleotides read TGTGCCAGCAGTGGGGGCGGTAAACTGTTTTTT.

The rearrangement links TRBV6-2 or TRBV6-3 to TRBJ2-7; TRBD1 agrees at 8 bases. The CDR3 is 13 residues long. Trimming took 4 bases from V and 7 from J; bases not matched to a gene: 6. Germline CDR1 is MNHEY and CDR2 is SVGEGT. CDR3 region: CASSSPRTGEQYF. As DNA, the CDR3 is TGTGCCAGCAGTTCCCCTAGGACAGGGGAGCAGTACTTC.

This chain links TRBV7-9 with TRBJ2-5; no clear D gene. Per the germline V gene, CDR1 is SEHNR and CDR2 is FQNEAQ (reference sequence). V dropped 0 bases and J dropped 5 bases, with 13 bases sitting between them. The CDR3 runs to 15 residues. CDR3 in DNA: TGTGCCAGCAGCTTAGCACCTGTTGAGAGGGAGACCCAGTACTTC. Amino acid sequence: CASSLAPVERETQYF.

The rearrangement uses TRBV5-6 and TRBJ2-2; D may be TRBD1 (6 bases). V was cut by 1 base and J by 7 bases, with 8 bases left in between. This CDR3 has 13 amino acids. From germline, CDR1 is SGHDT and CDR2 YYEEEE. CDR3 loop: CASSLQGIGELFF. The CDR3 bases are TGTGCCAGCAGCTTGCAGGGGATCGGGGAGCTGTTTTTT.

This clone was recorded once. The V and J genes are TRBV5-1 and TRBJ2-5; D is unresolved. The CDR3 is made up of 13 amino acids. Trimming removed 0 bases from V and 5 bases from J, with 8 bases in between. Per germline, CDR1 SGHRS and CDR2 YFSETQ. DNA for the CDR3: TGCGCCAGCAGCTTGGTGCTGCAGGAGACCCAGTACTTC. Its protein is CASSLVLQETQYF.

V gene TRBV13 combines with J gene TRBJ2-7; 7 positions match TRBD1. This CDR3 comprises 14 residues. The ends lost 4 bases at V and 3 bases at J; junction bases unmatched: 6. The V gene's germline CDR1 is PRHDT and CDR2 FYEKMQ (reference sequence). In DNA form, the CDR3 reads TGTGCCAGCAGCTCGTCCCGGGACAGCTACGAGCAGTACTTC. Protein sequence: CASSSSRDSYEQYF.